The 25 T cell receptor beta chains listed next were all sequenced from one sample in a study of metastatic and nonmetastatic thyroid tumors. Through MiXCR, TCRdb re-clonotyped the PCR reads. The table includes about 15,000 clones, around 32% detected once. Prior to thyroid surgery, none of the patients had received any treatment. Sequenced sample: tumor tissue. These receptors were taken from a male donor with papillary thyroid cancer or a benign thyroid nodule (not recorded which). Some clones in this sample may be carry-over from other donors' samples.

This clone is medium-sized in the sample. The chain joins TRBV28 to TRBJ1-1, with unresolved D. CDR1 is MDHEN, CDR2 SYDVKM, per germline. The V gene lost 2 bases and the J gene lost 3 bases, with 13 bases spanning the gap. CDR3 length equals 15 residues. CDR3 amino acids: CASSLVLLGDTEAFF. The CDR3, as DNA: TGTGCCAGCAGTTTAGTGTTACTCGGGGACACTGAAGCTTTCTTT.

Judged by abundance, this clone is medium-sized. The same CDR3 can be traced to other DNA sequences in this sample. V and J are TRBV27 and TRBJ1-5; no firm D call. The CDR3 length is 13 residues. Trimming stripped 3 bases from V and 1 base from J, with 4 bases between. The V gene's germline CDR1 is MNHEY and CDR2 SMNVEV (reference sequence). CDR3 sequence (DNA): TGTGCCAGCAGTTTGGGGAGCAATCAGCCCCAGCATTTT. It codes for CASSLGSNQPQHF.

This clone was observed a handful of times. An end of the junction differs from the germline gene, which may be a read error. The chain is built from TRBV12-5 and TRBJ2-2; 9 nucleotides line up with TRBD2. The CDR3 has 14 residues. CDR1 and CDR2 from the germline V gene are LGHNT and FRNRAP. The CDR3 protein is CASQAGGSTGELLF. In DNA form, the CDR3 reads TGTGCTAGCCAAGCGGGAGGAAGCACTGGGGAGCTGCTTTTT.

This clone is classed as medium-sized. This chain joins TRBV20-1 and TRBJ1-1; tentative D call: TRBD1 (6 bases). V lost 2 bases and J 4 bases, leaving 11 bases between the germline ends. The CDR3 sequence is 13 residues long. The germline V gene encodes CDR1 DFQATT and CDR2 SNEGSKA (reference sequence). The CDR3 loop reads CSARQGLGTEAFF. The CDR3 coding sequence is TGCAGTGCTAGACAGGGGCTGGGCACTGAAGCTTTCTTT.

This clone was seen only a few times. The junction and the germline gene differ at one end; a read error may be behind it. The chain is built from TRBV27 and TRBJ2-1, with D unclear. The CDR3 totals 14 residues. The V gene's germline CDR1 is MNHEY and CDR2 SMNVEV (reference sequence). In nucleotides, the CDR3 is TGTGCCAGCACCCGCCCCCACTACGTGAATGAGCGGTTCTTC. Protein: CASTRPHYVNERFF.

This clone was counted many times. The J gene is TRBJ2-5, the V gene TRBV10-2, with 10 bases lining up with TRBD2. Germline V gene sequence: CDR1 WSHSY, CDR2 SAAADI. V gave up 4 bases and J gave up 4 bases; unmatched junction bases: 6. This CDR3 spans 15 amino acids. The CDR3 nucleotides are TGCGCCAGCAGTGTAATAGCGGGGGGCAGAGAGACCCAGTACTTC. Its translation is CASSVIAGGRETQYF.

The CDR3: CASSLKTGTEAFF. For the CDR3, the DNA is TGTGCCAGCAGCTTAAAGACAGGGACTGAAGCTTTCTTT. The chain uses TRBV9 and TRBJ1-1, with 7 bases identical to TRBD1. Germline V lookup: CDR1 SGDLS, CDR2 YYNGEE. The CDR3 runs 13 residues. Unmatched junction bases numbered 5, after V lost 4 bases and J lost 5 bases.

This clone showed up just a few times. V gene TRBV27 combines with J gene TRBJ2-7; 9 bases agree with TRBD2. Germline lookup yields CDR1 MNHEY and CDR2 SMNVEV (reference sequence). After removal of 6 bases from V and 3 bases from J, the junction contained 9 bases not matched to a gene. This CDR3 has 15 residues. CDR3 nucleotide sequence: TGTGCCAGCAGCTATAGCGGGGGCCCGATCTACGAGCAGTACTTC. Protein sequence: CASSYSGGPIYEQYF.

This clone was seen ten or more times. The chain joins TRBV29-1 to TRBJ2-4; the D call may be TRBD1 or TRBD2 (5 bases each). There are 13 residues in the CDR3. V lost 4 bases, J lost 6 bases, and 13 bases lay in between. Germline loops: CDR1 SQVTM, CDR2 ANQGSEA. This chain's CDR3 is CSVGTVGVNIQYF. CDR3 nucleotide sequence: TGCAGCGTTGGAACGGTGGGGGTAAACATTCAGTACTTC.

The genes are TRBV3-1 and TRBJ1-1, with D perhaps matching TRBD1 (5 bases). Trimming cost V 4 bases and J 3 bases, with 21 bases left between them. The length of the CDR3 is 17 residues. Germline V gives CDR1 LGHDT, CDR2 YNNKEL (reference sequence). CDR3 bases: TGTGCCAGCAGCCCGGAGTTTGGGAGCCCAGGGTACACTGAAGCTTTCTTT. Translated, it gives CASSPEFGSPGYTEAFF.

The rearrangement joins TRBV6-1 to TRBJ2-7, with a tentative D call TRBD2 (6 bases). The CDR3 length is 13 residues. V shed 6 bases and J shed 6 bases, with 15 bases lying between them. Germline loops: CDR1 MNHNS, CDR2 SASEGT. In DNA form, the CDR3 reads TGTGCCAGCAGCCCCTCGGGGGACCGCGAGCAGTACTTC. Translation gives CASSPSGDREQYF.

The chain combines TRBV7-2 with TRBJ1-2; 11 nucleotides align to TRBD1. This CDR3 is built from 15 residues. V shed 3 bases, J shed 7 bases, and the junction held 7 bases outside the gene matches. Germline V gene sequence: CDR1 SGHTA, CDR2 FQGNSA. CDR3 protein: CASSLGTGGFSGYTF. CDR3 nucleotide sequence: TGTGCCAGCAGCTTGGGGACAGGGGGTTTTAGTGGCTACACCTTC.

In its sample, this clone was seen many times. The chain uses TRBV28 and TRBJ1-4; 9 bases agree with TRBD1. This CDR3 has 17 residues. The V gene's germline CDR1 is MDHEN and CDR2 SYDVKM. After removal of 5 bases from V and 8 bases from J, the junction contained 15 bases not matched to a gene. DNA of the CDR3: TGTGCCAGCAGTCCCCCCGGGACAGGGTTAGGAGGAGAAAAACTGTTTTTT. Translated: CASSPPGTGLGGEKLFF.

This clone showed up just once. V gene TRBV20-1 combines with J gene TRBJ2-3; TRBD2 aligns across 9 bases. V was clipped by 0 bases and J by 6 bases; unmatched bases: 10. CDR1 DFQATT and CDR2 SNEGSKA come from the germline V gene (reference sequence). The CDR3 extends over 16 amino acids. The CDR3: CSAREGSGGRGDTQYF. The CDR3 region has the DNA TGCAGTGCTAGAGAAGGTAGCGGGGGCCGCGGGGATACGCAGTATTTT.

This clone was detected ten times or more. V is TRBV2 and J is TRBJ2-2; D is possibly TRBD1 (5 bases). The V and J ends lost 6 bases and 0 bases respectively, with 11 bases between them. The CDR3 loop spans 15 amino acids. CDR1 and CDR2 (germline): SNHLY, FYNNEI. In DNA form, the CDR3 reads TGTGCCAGCAGGGACAAACTCCCGAACACCGGGGAGCTGTTTTTT. Translated, it gives CASRDKLPNTGELFF.

This clone came up many times. J is TRBJ2-1 and V is TRBV7-2; 9 nucleotides line up with TRBD1. Unmatched junction bases numbered 3, after V lost 4 bases and J lost 5 bases. The CDR3 runs to 14 residues. Germline V gene lookup returns CDR1 SGHTA and CDR2 FQGNSA. CDR3 in DNA: TGTGCCAGCAGCTACAGGGGGCAAAACAATGAGCAGTTCTTC. Translated: CASSYRGQNNEQFF.

This clone has a count of ten or more. V and J are TRBV20-1 and TRBJ1-4; no firm D call. The CDR3 has 12 amino acids. With 2 bases removed from V and 5 bases from J, the gap between germline ends came to 6 bases. Germline assignment: CDR1 DFQATT and CDR2 SNEGSKA (reference sequence). The CDR3 region has the DNA TGCAGTGCTAGACCGGGGAATGAAAAACTGTTTTTT. Translated: CSARPGNEKLFF.

A few counts support this clone. The chain is built from TRBV6-2 or TRBV6-3 and TRBJ1-1; a weak D match, TRBD1 (5 bases). The CDR3 loop spans 15 amino acids. Trimming took off 4 bases at V and 5 bases at J, with 17 bases between the two ends. Germline V gene sequence: CDR1 MNHEY, CDR2 SVGEGT. CDR3 nucleotides: TGTGCCAGCAGTTCCGCCGGCAGGGTGAGTACTGAAGCTTTCTTT. Protein product: CASSSAGRVSTEAFF.

This clone was seen many times. The chain uses TRBV28 and TRBJ2-1, with TRBD2 matching 8 bases. This CDR3 spans 13 amino acids. The J segment lost 4 bases and the V segment lost 7 bases, leaving 3 bases of the junction unmatched. Germline CDR1 MDHEN, CDR2 SYDVKM. CDR3 in amino acids: CASMTSAYNEQFF. Here the CDR3 DNA reads TGTGCCAGCATGACTAGCGCGTACAATGAGCAGTTCTTC. Using reference TRBV28 and TRBJ2-1 for the parts outside the CDR3, the full variable domain is DVKVTQSSRYLVKRTGEKVFLECVQDMDHENMFWYRQDPGLGLRLIYFSYDVKMKEKGDIPEGYSVSREKKERFSLILESASTNQTSMYLCASMTSAYNEQFFGPGTRLTVL.

The V and J genes are TRBV4-1 and TRBJ2-7; tentative D call: TRBD2 (6 bases). Germline assignment: CDR1 MGHRA and CDR2 YSYEKL. The CDR3 covers 18 residues. The V gene lost 2 bases and the J gene lost 3 bases, with 23 bases spanning the gap. In nucleotides, the CDR3 is TGCGCCAGCAGCCAAAAGGGGATCGGGCTAGCGTCAAACTACGAGCAGTACTTC. Translation gives CASSQKGIGLASNYEQYF.

In this sample, this clone turned up many times. The chain is built from TRBV5-6 and TRBJ2-7; unclear D gene. The CDR3 is 14 amino acids. V was pared by 0 bases and J by 5 bases, with 12 bases between. Germline CDR1 reads SGHDT; CDR2 reads YYEEEE. CDR3 region: CASSLDGVWNEQYF. CDR3 coding DNA: TGTGCCAGCAGCTTGGATGGGGTTTGGAACGAGCAGTACTTC.

This clone is medium-sized in the sample. This chain connects TRBV4-1 to TRBJ1-5, with D unclear. Deletions cut 2 bases from V and 0 bases from J, with 8 bases between. This CDR3 comprises 15 residues. In germline, CDR1 is MGHRA, CDR2 YSYEKL. The DNA for the CDR3 is TGCGCCAGCAGCCAACTACAATATAGCAATCAGCCCCAGCATTTT. This encodes CASSQLQYSNQPQHF.

J is TRBJ2-7 and V is TRBV20-1; 7 positions agree with TRBD2. Germline V gene data show CDR1 as DFQATT and CDR2 as SNEGSKA (reference sequence). Trimming cost V 3 bases and J 3 bases; bases outside gene matches: 5. CDR3 length: 13 residues. The CDR3 sequence is CSARLRECYEQYF. The CDR3 DNA is TGCAGTGCTAGGTTGCGGGAGTGCTACGAGCAGTACTTC.

By its share, this clone is medium-sized. The gene calls are TRBV20-1 and TRBJ2-1; the match to TRBD2 covers 8 bases. Germline CDR1 DFQATT, CDR2 SNEGSKA (reference sequence). V shed 0 bases and J 8 bases; nucleotides not matched to a gene: 9. The length of the CDR3 is 15 residues. Here the CDR3 reads CSARDPGRGVDEQFF. In DNA, the CDR3 is TGCAGTGCTAGAGACCCCGGGAGGGGTGTGGATGAGCAGTTCTTC.

This chain uses TRBV4-2 with TRBJ2-7, with D possibly TRBD2 on 6 matching bases. Germline lookup yields CDR1 LGHNA and CDR2 YNFKEQ. This CDR3 has 16 amino acids. Trimming stripped 4 bases from V and 3 bases from J, with 19 bases between. CDR3 sequence reads: CASSLSETGLSYEQYF. The CDR3 DNA sequence: TGTGCCAGCAGCCTATCGGAAACAGGACTAAGCTACGAGCAGTACTTC.